This entry is about one TCR beta chain. The method was immunoSEQ multiplex PCR; TCRdb's version includes in-frame clones alone and lacks a portion of them. The sample has fewer than 13,000 clones, approximately 78% seen once. From germline, CDR1 is LNHDA and CDR2 SQIVND (reference sequence). This CDR3 spans 16 amino acids. The V and J ends lost 5 bases and 1 base respectively, with 15 bases between them. This sample was taken from a study of T cells after posttransplantation cyclophosphamide. Busulfan-fludarabine conditioning, marrow transplant, and cyclophosphamide on days +3 and +4 were administered.

Specimen: PBMCs, collected after allogeneic stem cell transplant with posttransplant cyclophosphamide. The J gene is TRBJ1-3, the V gene TRBV19; no clear D. The source is a female patient aged 50-59 years who received an allogeneic stem cell transplant from a related donor, was CMV-positive, and had no GVHD. Some T cells here may be from the graft donor. The CDR3 nucleotides are TGTGCCAGTAGTCATCGGCTACAGACGTCTGGAAACACCATATATTTT. Translated, it gives CASSHRLQTSGNTIYF.